A selection of T cell receptor beta chains follows, all from one sample in a study of blood T cell repertoires in COVID-19. Profiling relied on immunoSEQ multiplex PCR, and the TCRdb table lists in-frame clones only, not all of them. Of fewer than 350,000 clones listed, more than 75% were seen once; the top ten hold about 2.1%. The sequencing input was PBMCs or T cells enriched from blood (not recorded which). These receptors came from a middle-aged woman with acute COVID-19. Both conserved end residues are part of each CDR3. D genes are given only for firm matches. Clone sizes are given selectively: once, few, many, or a class where the clone is expanded.

clone size: few; D gene: TRBD2; V gene: TRBV28; J gene: TRBJ2-7; CDR3 DNA: TGTGCCAGCACCAATTCAGGGACTAGAGGCGAGCAGTACTTC; CDR3 protein: CASTNSGTRGEQYF
clone size: NA; D gene: NA; V gene: TRBV21-1; J gene: TRBJ1-5; CDR3 DNA: TGTGCCAGCCAAGAGAACAATCAGCCCCAGCATTTT; CDR3 protein: CASQENNQPQHF
clone size: NA; D gene: NA; V gene: TRBV7-9; J gene: TRBJ2-7; CDR3 DNA: TGTGCCAGCAGCTTAGGTACTTACGAGCAGTACTTC; CDR3 protein: CASSLGTYEQYF
clone size: NA; D gene: NA; V gene: TRBV4-1; J gene: TRBJ1-1; CDR3 DNA: TGCGCCAGCAGCCAAGATCAGGGGCGGACAGCTTTCTTT; CDR3 protein: CASSQDQGRTAFF
clone size: NA; D gene: NA; V gene: TRBV18; J gene: TRBJ1-2; CDR3 DNA: TGTGCCAGCTCACCACCGTACACGGGGTGGGGCTACACCTTC; CDR3 protein: CASSPPYTGWGYTF
clone size: once; D gene: TRBD1; V gene: TRBV6-1; J gene: TRBJ1-2; CDR3 DNA: TGTGCCAGCAGTGCTACCACCGACAGGGGAGGCTATGGCTACACCTTC; CDR3 protein: CASSATTDRGGYGYTF
clone size: NA; D gene: NA; V gene: TRBV28; J gene: TRBJ1-5; CDR3 DNA: TGTGCCAGCAGTTTAGCAATCTCAGGGGCCGGCAATCAGCCCCAGCATTTT; CDR3 protein: CASSLAISGAGNQPQHF
clone size: NA; D gene: TRBD2; V gene: TRBV28; J gene: TRBJ2-3; CDR3 DNA: TGTGCCAGCAGTTCTAGCGGGGCGGTAGATACGCAGTATTTT; CDR3 protein: CASSSSGAVDTQYF
clone size: few; D gene: TRBD2; V gene: TRBV2; J gene: TRBJ2-1; CDR3 DNA: TGTGCCAGCAGTGATCAGAGCGGGGGCAAAAATGAGCAGTTCTTC; CDR3 protein: CASSDQSGGKNEQFF
clone size: NA; D gene: NA; V gene: TRBV19; J gene: TRBJ1-4; CDR3 DNA: TGTGCCACCAGTGGGGGCCTTAATGAAAAACTGTTTTTT; CDR3 protein: CATSGGLNEKLFF
clone size: NA; D gene: TRBD1; V gene: TRBV9; J gene: TRBJ2-5; CDR3 DNA: TGTGCCAGCAGCGTAGACAGGGGCAAAGAGACCCAGTACTTC; CDR3 protein: CASSVDRGKETQYF
clone size: NA; D gene: NA; V gene: TRBV7-2; J gene: TRBJ2-1; CDR3 DNA: TGTGCCAGCAGCCGGAAAGGGTACGAGGGCTACAATGAGCAGTTCTTC; CDR3 protein: CASSRKGYEGYNEQFF
clone size: NA; D gene: NA; V gene: TRBV6-5; J gene: TRBJ1-2; CDR3 DNA: TGTGCCAGCACCACACAGGGCGAGGGATATGGCTACACCTTC; CDR3 protein: CASTTQGEGYGYTF
clone size: NA; D gene: NA; V gene: TRBV19; J gene: TRBJ2-7; CDR3 DNA: TGTGCCAGTAGGTGGACAGCGAACTCCTACGAGCAGTACTTC; CDR3 protein: CASRWTANSYEQYF
clone size: NA; D gene: TRBD2; V gene: TRBV5-1; J gene: TRBJ2-5; CDR3 DNA: TGCGCCAGCAGCTTCCGGGTAGCGGGAATTAAAGAGACCCAGTACTTC; CDR3 protein: CASSFRVAGIKETQYF
clone size: once; D gene: NA; V gene: TRBV4-1; J gene: TRBJ2-7; CDR3 DNA: TGCGCCAGCAGTCTCGCTCCGACCGGGACAAAAGCTTACGAGCAGTACTTC; CDR3 protein: CASSLAPTGTKAYEQYF
clone size: NA; D gene: NA; V gene: TRBV21-1; J gene: TRBJ2-7; CDR3 DNA: TGTGCCAGTAACACGGGACAGGGAGGAATGGGCTCCTACGAGCAGTACTTC; CDR3 protein: CASNTGQGGMGSYEQYF
clone size: NA; D gene: TRBD1; V gene: TRBV3-1/TRBV3-2; J gene: TRBJ2-1; CDR3 DNA: TGTGCCAGCAGCCGGGTAGGGGGCGATGAGCAGTTCTTC; CDR3 protein: CASSRVGGDEQFF
clone size: few; D gene: TRBD1; V gene: TRBV3-1/TRBV3-2; J gene: TRBJ1-1; CDR3 DNA: TGTGCCAGCAGCCGCACAGGGGGCGCATATAGGAACACTGAAGCTTTCTTT; CDR3 protein: CASSRTGGAYRNTEAFF
clone size: NA; D gene: NA; V gene: TRBV19; J gene: TRBJ2-7; CDR3 DNA: TGTGCCAGTAGCTCCCTCGGGCGGGCCGCCTACGAGCAGTACTTC; CDR3 protein: CASSSLGRAAYEQYF